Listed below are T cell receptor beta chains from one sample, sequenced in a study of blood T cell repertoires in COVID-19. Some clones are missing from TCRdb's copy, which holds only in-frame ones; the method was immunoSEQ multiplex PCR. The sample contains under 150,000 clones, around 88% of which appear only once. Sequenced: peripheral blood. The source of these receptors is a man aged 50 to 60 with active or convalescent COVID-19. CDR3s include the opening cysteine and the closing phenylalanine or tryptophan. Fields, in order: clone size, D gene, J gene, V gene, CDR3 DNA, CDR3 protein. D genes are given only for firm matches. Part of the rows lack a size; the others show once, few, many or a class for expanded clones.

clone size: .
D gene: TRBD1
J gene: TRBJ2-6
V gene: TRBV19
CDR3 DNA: TGTGCCAGTAGGGATCTACAGGGGAGAGGGGCCAACGTCCTGACTTTC
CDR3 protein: CASRDLQGRGANVLTF

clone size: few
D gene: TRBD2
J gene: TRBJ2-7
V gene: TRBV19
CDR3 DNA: TGTGCCAGTAGGAGCGAGCGGGGAGCCTACGAGCAGTACTTC
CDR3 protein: CASRSERGAYEQYF

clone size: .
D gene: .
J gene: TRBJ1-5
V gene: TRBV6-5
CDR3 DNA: TGTGCCAGCAGGGCCAGGGGTCCGAGCAATCAGCCCCAGCATTTT
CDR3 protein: CASRARGPSNQPQHF

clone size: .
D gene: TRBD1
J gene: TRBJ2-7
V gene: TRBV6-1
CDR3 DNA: TGTGCCAGCAGTGATTATGGGACAGGCTTCGGTCCACAATCCTACGAGCAGTACTTC
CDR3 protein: CASSDYGTGFGPQSYEQYF

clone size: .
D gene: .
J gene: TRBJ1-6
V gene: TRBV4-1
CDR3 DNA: TGCGCCAGCAGCCAAGCAAATTCACCCCTCCACTTT
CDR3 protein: CASSQANSPLHF

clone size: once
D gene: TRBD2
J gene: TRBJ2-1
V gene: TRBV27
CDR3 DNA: TGTGCCAGCAGTTCTAGCGGGAGCGTTTTCTTC
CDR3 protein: CASSSSGSVFF

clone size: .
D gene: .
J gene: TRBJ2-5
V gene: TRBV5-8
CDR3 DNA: TGTGCCAGCAGCTCGGTCACGGCCCAGTACTTC
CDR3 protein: CASSSVTAQYF

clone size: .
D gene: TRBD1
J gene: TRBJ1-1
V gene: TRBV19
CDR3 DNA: TGTGCCAGTAGCTCCCACAGGGGGGAGAACACTGAAGCTTTCTTT
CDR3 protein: CASSSHRGENTEAFF

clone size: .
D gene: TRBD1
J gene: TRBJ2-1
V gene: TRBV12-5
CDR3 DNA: TGTGCTAGTGGTTTGTCCGGGACAGGGAACGGTGAGCAGTTCTTC
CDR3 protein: CASGLSGTGNGEQFF

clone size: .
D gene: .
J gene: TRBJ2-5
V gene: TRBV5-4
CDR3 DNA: TGTGCCAGCAGCCCGCGGCCCCAAGAGACCCAGTACTTC
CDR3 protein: CASSPRPQETQYF

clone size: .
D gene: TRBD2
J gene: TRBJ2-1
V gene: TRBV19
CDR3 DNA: TGTGCCAGTAGTACCGTGACCGTACTAGCGGGAGGGCCTTATGAGCAGTTCTTC
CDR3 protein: CASSTVTVLAGGPYEQFF

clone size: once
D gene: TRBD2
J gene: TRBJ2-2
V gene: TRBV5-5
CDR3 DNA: TGTGCCAGCAGCTTGTTGGGCGGGAGCACCGGGGAGCTGTTTTTT
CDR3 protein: CASSLLGGSTGELFF

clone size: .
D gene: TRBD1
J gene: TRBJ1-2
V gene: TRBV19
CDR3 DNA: TGTGCCAGTAGTACAGACAGGGGCACTAACTATGGCTACACCTTC
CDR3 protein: CASSTDRGTNYGYTF

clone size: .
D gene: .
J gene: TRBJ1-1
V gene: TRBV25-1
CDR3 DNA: TGTGCCAGCAGTGAATCGAAACATCGGGGGTCTGAAGCTTTCTTT
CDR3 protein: CASSESKHRGSEAFF

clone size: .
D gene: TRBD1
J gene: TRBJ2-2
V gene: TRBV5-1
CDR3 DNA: TGCGCCAGCAGCTTGGGACAGGGGGCCACCGGGGAGCTGTTTTTT
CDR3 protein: CASSLGQGATGELFF

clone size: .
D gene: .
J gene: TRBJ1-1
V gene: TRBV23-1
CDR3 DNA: TGCGCCAGCAGTCCGCACAGGGTCCCCACTGAAGCTTTCTTT
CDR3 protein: CASSPHRVPTEAFF

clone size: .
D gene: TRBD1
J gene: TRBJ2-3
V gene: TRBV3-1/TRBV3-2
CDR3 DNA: TGTGCCAACTCGACAGGGCACGGTACAGATACGCAGTATTTT
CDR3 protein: CANSTGHGTDTQYF

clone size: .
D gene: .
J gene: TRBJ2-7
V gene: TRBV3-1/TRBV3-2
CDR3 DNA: TGTGCCAGCAGCCCCCGACAGGTTTCCTACGAGCAGTACTTC
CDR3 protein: CASSPRQVSYEQYF

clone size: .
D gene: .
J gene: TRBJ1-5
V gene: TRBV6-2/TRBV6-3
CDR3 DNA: TGTGCCAGCAGTTCCATCGGACAGTTGAAGCCCCAGCATTTT
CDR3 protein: CASSSIGQLKPQHF

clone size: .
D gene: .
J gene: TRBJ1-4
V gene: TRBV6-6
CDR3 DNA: TGTGCCAGCAGTTCCACAGGGAGTGCAACTAATGAAAAACTGTTTTTT
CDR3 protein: CASSSTGSATNEKLFF

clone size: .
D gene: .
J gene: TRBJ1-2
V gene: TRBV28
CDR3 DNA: TGTGCCAGCAGGCCACAGGCTTGGAATGGCTACACCTTC
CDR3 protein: CASRPQAWNGYTF

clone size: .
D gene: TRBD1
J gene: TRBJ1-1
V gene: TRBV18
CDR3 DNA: TGTGCCAGCTCACCTGACAGGGCGGTTGGGTACATTGAAGCTTTCTTT
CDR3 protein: CASSPDRAVGYIEAFF

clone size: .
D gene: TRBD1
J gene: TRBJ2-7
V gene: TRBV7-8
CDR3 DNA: TGTGCCAGCAGCTTGACAGGGTTCTCCTACGAGCAGTACTTC
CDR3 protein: CASSLTGFSYEQYF

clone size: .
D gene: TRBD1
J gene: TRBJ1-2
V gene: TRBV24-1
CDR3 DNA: TGTGCCACAAGGGGGACAGGATCTAACTATGGCTACACCTTC
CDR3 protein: CATRGTGSNYGYTF

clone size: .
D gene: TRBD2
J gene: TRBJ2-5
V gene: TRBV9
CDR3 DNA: TGTGCCAGCAGCCTAGACCGGGACTATCAAGAGACCCAGTACTTC
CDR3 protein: CASSLDRDYQETQYF

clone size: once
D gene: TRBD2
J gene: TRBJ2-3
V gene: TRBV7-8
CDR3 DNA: TGTGCCAGTGGACTAGCGGGGGGGCCCCGCACAGATACGCAGTATTTT
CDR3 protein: CASGLAGGPRTDTQYF

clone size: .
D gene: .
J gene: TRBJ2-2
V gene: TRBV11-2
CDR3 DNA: TGTGCCAGCAGCTTAAATTCGGGGGCGAACACCGGGGAGCTGTTTTTT
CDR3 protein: CASSLNSGANTGELFF

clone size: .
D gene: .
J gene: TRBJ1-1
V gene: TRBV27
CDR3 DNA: TGTGCCAGCAGTTTAAGACAAGTGAACACTGAAGCTTTCTTT
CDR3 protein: CASSLRQVNTEAFF

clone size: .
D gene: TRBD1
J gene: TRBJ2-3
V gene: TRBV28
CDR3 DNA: TGTGCCAGCAGTTACAGGGGGCGGGCAGATACGCAGTATTTT
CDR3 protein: CASSYRGRADTQYF

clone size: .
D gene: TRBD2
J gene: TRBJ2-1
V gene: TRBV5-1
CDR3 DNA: TGCGCCAGCAGCCTTCAAGCGGGAGGCGGGTACAATGAGCAGTTCTTC
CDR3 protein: CASSLQAGGGYNEQFF

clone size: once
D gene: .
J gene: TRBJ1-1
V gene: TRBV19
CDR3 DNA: TGTGCCAGTCGACAGACCTTGAACACTGAAGCTTTCTTT
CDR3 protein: CASRQTLNTEAFF